These T cell receptor beta chains were read from a single sample in a study of tumor and adjacent non-tumor tissue in lung cancer. TCRdb processed the multiplex PCR reads anew with MiXCR; each CDR3 protein has one entry. The sample lists about 85,000 distinct CDR3 sequences; around 59% were seen once. The material sequenced was lung tumor tissue. These receptors were collected from a man in his 70s with non-small cell lung cancer. The CDR3 runs from the conserved cysteine through the conserved F or W. Each record gives: J gene, D gene, V gene, clone size, CDR3 DNA, CDR3 protein. The D gene is left open where the match is weak. Size values are once, few and many counts, or a class for expanded clones, and some rows have none.

TRBJ1-5 | NA | TRBV6-5 | few | TGTGCCAGCAGTTGGTCCAGAACAAGTCAGCCCCAGCATTTT | CASSWSRTSQPQHF
TRBJ2-1 | TRBD2 | TRBV5-5 | NA | TGTGCCAGCAGCTTGCATGGACTAGCGGGAGGTCTATGGGGTCTGAATGAGCACATCTTC | CASSLHGLAGGLWGLNEHIF
TRBJ1-2 | TRBD1 | TRBV20-1 | NA | TGCAGTGCTAACGGACAGGGGCTGGAGGGCTACACCTTC | CSANGQGLEGYTF
TRBJ2-7 | TRBD1 | TRBV7-9 | NA | TGTGACAGCACGACAGGGTTTTACGACCAGTACTTC | CDSTTGFYDQYF
TRBJ1-5 | NA | TRBV12-3/TRBV12-4 | NA | TGTGCCAGCAGCCTAGGGACACTTAGCAGTCAGCCCCAGCATTTT | CASSLGTLSSQPQHF
TRBJ2-2 | NA | TRBV4-1 | NA | TGCGCCAGCAGCCAATGCCGGGACAGTCTCACCGGGGGGCTGTTTTTT | CASSQCRDSLTGGLFF
TRBJ1-3 | NA | TRBV20-1 | few | TGCAGTGCTCAACAAGTAGGGACTGGAAACACCATATATTTT | CSAQQVGTGNTIYF
TRBJ2-7 | NA | TRBV11-2 | medium-sized | TGTGCCAGCAGCGTTAGCTCCTACGAGCAGTACTTC | CASSVSSYEQYF
TRBJ2-4 | NA | TRBV7-8 | NA | TGTGCAAGCAGCTTAGACAGCCATATTAAGTACTTC | CASSLDSHIKYF
TRBJ2-1 | NA | TRBV6-5 | NA | TGTACCAGCAGCAAAAAGGGATTAGCGGTAATTCGAGAGCAGTTCTTC | CTSSKKGLAVIREQFF
TRBJ1-5 | TRBD1 | TRBV19 | NA | TGTACCAGTAGTCGAGGACAGGCGAATCAGCTCCAGCATTTT | CTSSRGQANQLQHF
TRBJ2-7 | NA | TRBV6-1 | NA | TGTGCCAGCAGCCCAAGACGAGACGGGTACGAGCAGTATTTC | CASSPRRDGYEQYF
TRBJ2-7 | NA | TRBV4-1 | NA | TGCGCCAGCAGCCTGGCGTGGGGTAGCTCCTATGAGCAGTACTTC | CASSLAWGSSYEQYF
TRBJ2-7 | NA | TRBV29-1 | NA | TGCAGCGTTGGTGGACATTTCTATGAGCAGTACTTC | CSVGGHFYEQYF
TRBJ2-2 | NA | TRBV28 | NA | TGTGCCAGCAGACCGGGAGCTAAGACCGGGGAGCTGTTTTTT | CASRPGAKTGELFF
TRBJ2-3 | NA | TRBV5-4 | medium-sized | TGTGCCAGCAGCGGCTGGGATGGGGGGGGCCCAGATACGCAGTATTTT | CASSGWDGGGPDTQYF
TRBJ1-2 | NA | TRBV29-1 | NA | TGCTGCGCTGAACCGAATTCGGCACCGAAGGGCTACACCTTC | CCAEPNSAPKGYTF
TRBJ1-4 | TRBD1 | TRBV20-1 | NA | TGCAGTGCTAGACCTATAGGGGGCTGGGCTAATGAAAAGCTGTTTTTT | CSARPIGGWANEKLFF
TRBJ2-6 | NA | TRBV6-1 | NA | TGTGCAAGCAGTGCCGAGGACAGCTCTGGGACCAACGTCATGACTTTC | CASSAEDSSGTNVMTF
TRBJ2-1 | NA | TRBV5-1 | NA | TGCGCCAGCAGCTTGGGAGGGTTGCGCGGGATTGGTCGACAGGCCCATTACAATGAGCAGTTCTTC | CASSLGGLRGIGRQAHYNEQFF
TRBJ2-7 | NA | TRBV4-2 | NA | TGTGCCAGCAGCCAAAAGGTGGTCTCGGTCTACGAGCAGTACTTC | CASSQKVVSVYEQYF
TRBJ2-5 | NA | TRBV28 | many | TGTGCCAGCATTGACGAAGAGACCCAGTACTTC | CASIDEETQYF
TRBJ2-3 | NA | TRBV12-3/TRBV12-4 | many | TGTGCCAGCAGTTTAGCGGGCCTCACAGATACGCAGTATTTT | CASSLAGLTDTQYF
TRBJ2-1 | NA | TRBV20-1 | NA | TGCAGTGCTACGACAGGACTAGGGGGTGGCAATGAGCAGTTCTTC | CSATTGLGGGNEQFF
TRBJ2-3 | TRBD2 | TRBV7-8 | few | TGTGCCAGCAGCTTCGCTAGCGGGTCTAGCACAGATACGCAGTATTTT | CASSFASGSSTDTQYF
TRBJ2-5 | NA | TRBV11-2 | NA | TGTGCCAGGAGCTTAGTACCGGGGTCAAAGACCCAGTACTTC | CARSLVPGSKTQYF
TRBJ2-7 | NA | TRBV4-1 | NA | TGCGCCAGCAGCCAGATACCGGGGTTCGCCTACGAGCAGTACTTC | CASSQIPGFAYEQYF
TRBJ2-1 | NA | TRBV11-3 | medium-sized | TGTGCCAGCAGCTCGACTGGGAATGAGCAGTTCTTC | CASSSTGNEQFF
TRBJ2-1 | NA | TRBV29-1 | NA | TGCAGCGTTGTCCATGCCAACAATGAGCAGTTCTTC | CSVVHANNEQFF
TRBJ1-5 | NA | TRBV28 | NA | TGTGCCAGCAGTTTGGGCCAGGGGAAAAATCAGCCCCAGCAATTT | CASSLGQGKNQPQQF
TRBJ2-1 | NA | TRBV20-1 | once | TGCAGTGCGAGAACAGTGGTTAGCTCCTACAATGAGCAGTTCTTC | CSARTVVSSYNEQFF
TRBJ2-3 | NA | TRBV11-2 | NA | TGTGCCAGCTGCAGCAGAGGCTCTAGGACAGATACGCAGTATTTT | CASCSRGSRTDTQYF
TRBJ2-3 | TRBD1 | TRBV6-1 | NA | TGTGCCAGCAGTGAGCGGGACAGGGGCGCCCGCACAGACACGCAGTATTTT | CASSERDRGARTDTQYF
TRBJ2-2 | TRBD1 | TRBV4-1 | NA | TGCGCCAGCAGCGGAGGGCCACTGATACGGACAGGGGGTGGCGGCCCGAATACCGGGGAGCTGATTTTT | CASSGGPLIRTGGGGPNTGELIF
TRBJ2-4 | NA | TRBV28 | NA | TGTGCCAGCAGTTTCGGGCAGAGAAAAAACATTCAGTACTTC | CASSFGQRKNIQYF
TRBJ2-2 | NA | TRBV6-6 | NA | TGTGCCAGCCGTTCCCTACCAGGTGGCACCGGGGAGCTGTCTTTT | CASRSLPGGTGELSF
TRBJ1-4 | NA | TRBV18 | NA | TGTGCCAGCTCAACTCCCAGGGGCGGGAGAACTAATGAAAAACTGTTTTTT | CASSTPRGGRTNEKLFF
TRBJ2-7 | NA | TRBV10-3 | once | TGTGTCATCAATGGGGATTACGAGCAGTACTTC | CVINGDYEQYF
TRBJ1-5 | NA | TRBV30 | NA | TGTGCCTGGAGAGGGGATCGGGGCGGGCCCCAACATTTT | CAWRGDRGGPQHF
TRBJ2-7 | NA | TRBV29-1 | NA | TGCAGCGTTCAGTGGGGGGTATACGACCAGTACTTC | CSVQWGVYDQYF
TRBJ1-1 | TRBD1 | TRBV29-1 | many | TGCAGCGTGTTCAGGGGGCTTAATGAAGCTTTCTTT | CSVFRGLNEAFF
TRBJ2-5 | NA | TRBV11-1 | medium-sized | TGTGCCAGCAGTCAGGGGAGGGGGACCCAGTACTTC | CASSQGRGTQYF
TRBJ1-5 | NA | TRBV6-4 | NA | TGTACCAGCAGTGAAAGCCATGGGAATCAGCCCCAGCATTTT | CTSSESHGNQPQHF
TRBJ2-5 | NA | TRBV30 | NA | TGTGCCTGGAGTGTTAAGGGGTTGAAGACCCAGTACTTC | CAWSVKGLKTQYF
TRBJ2-2 | NA | TRBV7-3 | NA | TGTGCCAGCAGCTTAGCCCAGGCTAGCACCGGGGAGCTGTTTTTT | CASSLAQASTGELFF
TRBJ1-4 | NA | TRBV7-8 | NA | TGTGCCAGCAACTTAGCTCGAATTCGGGCAACTAAAGAAAAACTGTTTTTT | CASNLARIRATKEKLFF
TRBJ2-7 | TRBD1 | TRBV28 | NA | TGTGCCAGCAGCGTTCTCGGGACAGTGGGCTTCTACGAGCAGTACTTC | CASSVLGTVGFYEQYF
TRBJ2-7 | TRBD2 | TRBV19 | NA | TGTGCCAGTAGTGCCGGACTAGCGGGAGGTGGATTCGAGCAGTACTTC | CASSAGLAGGGFEQYF
TRBJ1-1 | NA | TRBV29-1 | NA | TGCAGCGGGATAGGCGGGCGTTCGAGGACTGAAGCTTTCTTT | CSGIGGRSRTEAFF
TRBJ2-1 | NA | TRBV5-4 | few | TGTGCCGGCAGCTTGGATTCCGTTTCCTACAATGAGCAGTTCTTC | CAGSLDSVSYNEQFF
TRBJ1-2 | TRBD1 | TRBV28 | NA | TGTGCCAGCAGAAGGCCTGGACCCGGGACAGTCCGGGCTCCCTATGGCTACACCTTC | CASRRPGPGTVRAPYGYTF
TRBJ1-2 | TRBD1 | TRBV12-3/TRBV12-4 | many | TGTGCCAGCAGTTTAGGGACAGGGGCGAACTATGGCTACACCTTC | CASSLGTGANYGYTF
TRBJ2-7 | NA | TRBV20-1 | many | TGCAGTGCTAGTCTTCCGGGTGGGGGGTACGAGCAGTACTTC | CSASLPGGGYEQYF
TRBJ2-7 | NA | TRBV12-3/TRBV12-4 | NA | TGTGCCAGCAGTTACAGGAGAGGGTCTTACAAGCAGTACTTC | CASSYRRGSYKQYF
TRBJ2-1 | NA | TRBV7-3 | NA | TGTGCCAGCAGCCTCCGAGGTAACGGGACCTACAATGAGCAGTTCTTC | CASSLRGNGTYNEQFF
TRBJ1-3 | NA | TRBV24-1 | many | TGTGCCACCAGTGATGCTCTCTCTGGAAACACCATATATTTT | CATSDALSGNTIYF
TRBJ2-1 | TRBD2 | TRBV28 | NA | TGTCCCAGCTACTCCTTTAGCGGGAGGATCTACAATGAGCAGTTCTTC | CPSYSFSGRIYNEQFF